The rows below give T cell receptor beta chains drawn from one sample of a study of T cells in Graves' hyperthyroidism and ophthalmopathy. One entry per CDR3 protein, called by TCRdb with MiXCR from the multiplex PCR reads. The table records approximately 620,000 distinct CDR3 sequences, approximately 15% of them present only once. Sequencing was performed on blood. These TCRs come from a middle-aged woman with Graves' ophthalmopathy. The CDR3 runs from the conserved cysteine through the conserved F or W. The D gene is left open where the match is weak. Clone size, where shown, is once, few, many, or a class for clones that have expanded.

size: few; V: TRBV5-5; D: -; J: TRBJ1-5; DNA: TGTGCCAGCAGCTTGGGTAGCCTCAATCAGCCCCAGCATTTT; CDR3: CASSLGSLNQPQHF
size: -; V: TRBV27; D: TRBD1; J: TRBJ1-4; DNA: TGTGCCAGCAGTTTAAGCGGAGGGGGCAGGGCCTTTCCTAATGAAAAACTGTTTTTT; CDR3: CASSLSGGGRAFPNEKLFF
size: -; V: TRBV5-6; D: -; J: TRBJ2-1; DNA: TGTGCCAGCAGCTTGACCAGTTTTTTCAATGAGCAGTTCTTC; CDR3: CASSLTSFFNEQFF
size: many; V: TRBV12-3/TRBV12-4; D: -; J: TRBJ2-7; DNA: TGTGCCAGCAGTCCCGGTGGGCTCTACGAGCAGTACTTC; CDR3: CASSPGGLYEQYF
size: few; V: TRBV28; D: TRBD1; J: TRBJ1-5; DNA: TGTGCCAGCAGGCCCCGGGACAGGGGCAATCAGCCCCAGCATTTT; CDR3: CASRPRDRGNQPQHF
size: few; V: TRBV5-1; D: TRBD1; J: TRBJ1-1; DNA: TGCGCCAGCAGCTTGGCCACAGGCGGGACAGGCGAAGCTTTCTTT; CDR3: CASSLATGGTGEAFF
size: few; V: TRBV28; D: -; J: TRBJ2-7; DNA: TGTGCCAGCAGTTTCCCCCTGGGGAACTACGAGCAGTACTTC; CDR3: CASSFPLGNYEQYF
size: few; V: TRBV12-3/TRBV12-4; D: TRBD2; J: TRBJ2-3; DNA: TGTGCCAGCAGTTGGCTCTCCGGGACTAGAGGATCAGATACGCAGTATTTT; CDR3: CASSWLSGTRGSDTQYF
size: many; V: TRBV20-1; D: -; J: TRBJ2-5; DNA: TGCAGTGCTAGAGATCTTGGGGCAGTTCAAGAGACCCAGTACTTC; CDR3: CSARDLGAVQETQYF
size: -; V: TRBV3-1; D: -; J: TRBJ2-5; DNA: TGTGCCAGCAGCCAAGATACTGCGAGAGAGACCCAGTACTTC; CDR3: CASSQDTARETQYF
size: many; V: TRBV6-6; D: -; J: TRBJ2-1; DNA: TGTGCCAGCAGTTACGGGTTGCGGAACTCTCTTCTGGGTACGGGGAATGAGCAGTTCTTC; CDR3: CASSYGLRNSLLGTGNEQFF
size: -; V: TRBV28; D: -; J: TRBJ1-1; DNA: TGTGCCAGCAGTTACAGGGATTCGGCTTTCTTT; CDR3: CASSYRDSAFF
size: few; V: TRBV7-9; D: -; J: TRBJ2-3; DNA: TGTGCCAGCAGTTTAGGGCTAGCAACTGGTACGCAGTATTTT; CDR3: CASSLGLATGTQYF
size: many; V: TRBV11-2; D: TRBD1; J: TRBJ1-2; DNA: TGTGCCAGCAGCAAAAGACAGGGGGCGAACTATGGCTACACCTTC; CDR3: CASSKRQGANYGYTF
size: -; V: TRBV12-3/TRBV12-4; D: -; J: TRBJ1-2; DNA: TGTGCCAGCAGTTTCGGGGGAATTCACTATGGCTACACCTTC; CDR3: CASSFGGIHYGYTF
size: many; V: TRBV3-1; D: -; J: TRBJ1-1; DNA: TGTGCCAGCAGCCAAGAGTGGGGGAGGGACACTGAAGCTTTCTTT; CDR3: CASSQEWGRDTEAFF
size: many; V: TRBV7-2; D: TRBD1; J: TRBJ1-6; DNA: TGTGCCAGCAAAACAGGGGGGCAGTATAATTCACCCCTCCACTTT; CDR3: CASKTGGQYNSPLHF
size: many; V: TRBV2; D: -; J: TRBJ1-1; DNA: TGTGCCAGCAGTTCCGACAGGTCACCGACCTCTTTCTTT; CDR3: CASSSDRSPTSFF
size: many; V: TRBV6-1; D: -; J: TRBJ1-5; DNA: TGTGCCAGCAGAGATCCCGGACAGCCTAATAACAATCAGCCCCAGCATTTT; CDR3: CASRDPGQPNNNQPQHF
size: few; V: TRBV19; D: -; J: TRBJ1-5; DNA: TGTGCCAGTAGTATTCCGGGACGAGATACTCAGCCCCAGCATTTT; CDR3: CASSIPGRDTQPQHF
size: many; V: TRBV30; D: -; J: TRBJ2-7; DNA: TGTGCCTGGAGCTCGGGCCCCGGGGGTGCCTACGAGCAGTACTTC; CDR3: CAWSSGPGGAYEQYF
size: few; V: TRBV12-3/TRBV12-4; D: -; J: TRBJ2-1; DNA: TGTGCCAGCAGTTTAGGTACTTACAGTGAGCAGTTCTTC; CDR3: CASSLGTYSEQFF
size: few; V: TRBV19; D: TRBD2; J: TRBJ2-7; DNA: TGTGCCAGTAGTATTAAAGGGCTAGCGGGAGTCTCAAGCGAGCAGTACTTC; CDR3: CASSIKGLAGVSSEQYF
size: few; V: TRBV7-2; D: TRBD1; J: TRBJ2-1; DNA: TGTGCCAGCAGCGTAACAGGGGACAATGAGCAGTTCTTC; CDR3: CASSVTGDNEQFF
size: -; V: TRBV4-1; D: TRBD1; J: TRBJ2-1; DNA: TGCGCCAGCAGCCCGGGGACAGGGCGAGGCAATGAGCAGTTCTTC; CDR3: CASSPGTGRGNEQFF
size: -; V: TRBV6-1; D: -; J: TRBJ1-2; DNA: TGTGCCAGCAGAAATGGACAAAGTCTCCGTTATGGCTACACCTTC; CDR3: CASRNGQSLRYGYTF
size: -; V: TRBV25-1; D: -; J: TRBJ2-3; DNA: TGTGCCAGCAGTACGCCAGATACGCAGTATTTT; CDR3: CASSTPDTQYF
size: many; V: TRBV11-2; D: TRBD2; J: TRBJ2-3; DNA: TGTGCCAGCATCGGACTAGCCACAGATACGCAGTATTTT; CDR3: CASIGLATDTQYF
size: -; V: TRBV6-1; D: -; J: TRBJ1-5; DNA: TGTGCCAGCAGCGACACATATCAGCCCCAGCATTTT; CDR3: CASSDTYQPQHF
size: few; V: TRBV6-5; D: -; J: TRBJ1-6; DNA: TGTGCCAGCAGTTACGAGACGGTAGATTATAATTCACCCCTCCACTTT; CDR3: CASSYETVDYNSPLHF
size: -; V: TRBV7-2; D: TRBD1; J: TRBJ1-2; DNA: TGTGCCAGCAGCTTATTCGGGACACAGGGGGACTACACCTTC; CDR3: CASSLFGTQGDYTF
size: few; V: TRBV5-5; D: -; J: TRBJ2-2; DNA: TGTGCCAGCAGCGGACGGAGGAACACCGGGGAGCTGTTTTTT; CDR3: CASSGRRNTGELFF
size: many; V: TRBV12-3/TRBV12-4; D: TRBD1; J: TRBJ2-5; DNA: TGTGCCAGCAGGTCTAACTCCGGGACAGGTCAAGAGACCCAGTACTTC; CDR3: CASRSNSGTGQETQYF
size: -; V: TRBV29-1; D: TRBD2; J: TRBJ2-7; DNA: TGCAGCGTTGGGGTAGCGGGAGTATACGAGCAGTACTTC; CDR3: CSVGVAGVYEQYF
size: many; V: TRBV11-2; D: -; J: TRBJ2-1; DNA: TGTGCCAGCAGCTTAGCCTTAGCCCACGATGAGCAGTTCTTC; CDR3: CASSLALAHDEQFF
size: many; V: TRBV12-3/TRBV12-4; D: -; J: TRBJ2-1; DNA: TGTGCCAGCAGTTTAGCCCGTGGGGCCTACAATGAGCAGTTCTTC; CDR3: CASSLARGAYNEQFF
size: -; V: TRBV6-1; D: TRBD1; J: TRBJ2-7; DNA: TGTGCCAGCAGCGCACGGGACAGGGTCGACGAGCAGTACTTC; CDR3: CASSARDRVDEQYF
size: many; V: TRBV28; D: -; J: TRBJ2-3; DNA: TGTGCCAGCAAGACTCGGAGCACAGATACGCAGTATTTT; CDR3: CASKTRSTDTQYF
size: many; V: TRBV5-1; D: -; J: TRBJ1-3; DNA: TGCGCCAGCAGCGACGGTCGGCACGCTGGAAACACCATATATTTT; CDR3: CASSDGRHAGNTIYF
size: many; V: TRBV5-8; D: -; J: TRBJ2-1; DNA: TGTGCCAGTACCCAAAATCCCGGCGGCGACAATGAGCAGTTCTTC; CDR3: CASTQNPGGDNEQFF
size: few; V: TRBV7-2; D: -; J: TRBJ1-4; DNA: TGTGCCAGCAGCTTAAGTCAAGATCTGCGGAGGCATGGACTGTTTTTT; CDR3: CASSLSQDLRRHGLFF
size: -; V: TRBV27; D: TRBD1; J: TRBJ1-2; DNA: TGTGCCAGCAGTCATATATGGGGACAGGATTCTAACTATGGCTACACCTTC; CDR3: CASSHIWGQDSNYGYTF
size: many; V: TRBV11-3; D: TRBD2; J: TRBJ2-1; DNA: TGTGCCAGCAGCTTACTAGCGGGAAGGTACAATGAGCAGTTCTTC; CDR3: CASSLLAGRYNEQFF
size: many; V: TRBV20-1; D: TRBD1; J: TRBJ1-1; DNA: TGCAGTGCCCTCGGACAGGGGATGAACACTGAAGCTTTCTTT; CDR3: CSALGQGMNTEAFF
size: -; V: TRBV6-1; D: TRBD1; J: TRBJ2-5; DNA: TGTGCCAGAGCACAGGGGTGGGAGACCCAGTACTTC; CDR3: CARAQGWETQYF
size: -; V: TRBV3-1; D: TRBD2; J: TRBJ2-2; DNA: TGTGCCAGCAGCCAGACGACTAGCGGGGGATACACCGGGGAGCTGTTTTTT; CDR3: CASSQTTSGGYTGELFF
size: few; V: TRBV29-1; D: TRBD1; J: TRBJ1-1; DNA: TGCAGCGTTGAAGGGGGACAGGGATACACTGAAGCTTTCTTT; CDR3: CSVEGGQGYTEAFF